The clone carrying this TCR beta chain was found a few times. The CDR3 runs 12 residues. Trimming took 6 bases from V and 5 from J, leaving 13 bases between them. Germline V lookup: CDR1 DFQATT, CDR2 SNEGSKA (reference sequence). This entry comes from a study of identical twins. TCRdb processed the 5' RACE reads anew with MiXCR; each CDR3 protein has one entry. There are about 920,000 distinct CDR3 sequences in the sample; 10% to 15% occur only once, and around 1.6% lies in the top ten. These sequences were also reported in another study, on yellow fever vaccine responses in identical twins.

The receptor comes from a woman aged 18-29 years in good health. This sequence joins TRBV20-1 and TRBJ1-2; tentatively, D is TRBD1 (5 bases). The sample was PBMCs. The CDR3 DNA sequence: TGCAGTGCCGGGGCAGGGAAGTATGGCTACACCTTC. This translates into CSAGAGKYGYTF.